This T cell receptor beta chain was found in a study of memory CD4+ T cells and cytomegalovirus serostatus. Regarding the study as a whole: The CMV-associated TCR signature appears largely within the CD4+ memory repertoire.

Single viable CD3+CD4+CD8-CD45RO+ cells were sorted as the memory CD4+ T cells. Serum IgG to CMV pp150, pp28, p38 and p52 defined serostatus. After thawing, CD4+ T cells were positively selected. This clone came up once. As yet, its antigen is unknown. The length of the CDR3 is 17 residues. The trim removed 0 bases at V and 0 bases at J, leaving 5 bases unmatched. Germline V gene sequence: CDR1 SGDLS, CDR2 YYNGEE. The assay was immunoSEQ multiplex PCR, and TCRdb's table has in-frame clones only and misses some. The sample includes about 50,000 clones, about three quarters of them seen just once. The TCR comes from an adult in good health and CMV-seronegative. The sample consisted of memory CD4+ T cells from blood. This sequence joins TRBV9 and TRBJ2-4; TRBD1 aligns across 8 bases. The CDR3 here is CASSVAWTGLAKNIQYF. DNA of the CDR3: TGTGCCAGCAGCGTAGCCTGGACAGGGCTAGCCAAAAACATTCAGTACTTC.